This T cell receptor (beta chain) was sequenced for a study of T cell changes during pregnancy in multiple sclerosis. TCRdb keeps only in-frame clones here, not all; method: immunoSEQ multiplex PCR. Of about 75,000 clones listed, roughly nine tenths were seen once; the top ten hold roughly 1%. The clonotype was recovered from a female donor in good health, enrolled as a control in a pregnancy study. The source was peripheral blood, collected in the first trimester of pregnancy.

CDR3 bases: TGTGCCAGCAGCTTAAGGCCCCTAGCGGGACGAGAGACCCAGTACTTC. This encodes CASSLRPLAGRETQYF. The chain is built from TRBV7-6 and TRBJ2-5; 9 bases map to TRBD2. This CDR3 region has 16 residues. V gave up 2 bases and J gave up 4 bases; unmatched junction bases: 8. Germline-derived CDR1 and CDR2 are SGHVS and FNYEAQ.